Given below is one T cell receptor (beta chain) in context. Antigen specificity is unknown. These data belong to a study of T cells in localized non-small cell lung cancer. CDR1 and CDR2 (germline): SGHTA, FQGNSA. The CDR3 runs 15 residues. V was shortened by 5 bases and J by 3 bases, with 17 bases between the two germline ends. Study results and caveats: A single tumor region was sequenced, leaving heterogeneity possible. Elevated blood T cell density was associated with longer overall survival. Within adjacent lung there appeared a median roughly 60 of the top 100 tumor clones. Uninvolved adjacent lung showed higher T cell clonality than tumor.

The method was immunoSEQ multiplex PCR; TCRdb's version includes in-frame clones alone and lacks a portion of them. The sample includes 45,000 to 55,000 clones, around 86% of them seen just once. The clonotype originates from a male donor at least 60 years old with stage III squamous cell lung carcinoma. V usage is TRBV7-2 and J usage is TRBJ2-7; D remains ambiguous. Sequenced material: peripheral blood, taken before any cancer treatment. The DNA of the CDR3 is TGTGCCAGCAGCCACCCCGCCCTTGTTATCTACGAGCAGTACTTC. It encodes CASSHPALVIYEQYF.